This T cell receptor (beta chain) was captured by sequencing in a study of early T cells in non-severe SARS-CoV-2 infection. Across the study: Unsorted whole-blood RNA was sequenced in bulk, leaving chains unpaired.

Individual cDNA molecules received unique molecular identifiers. Using its own MiXCR run on the 5' RACE reads, TCRdb lists one record per CDR3 protein. This sample has over 60,000 distinct CDR3 sequences, with around a tenth found just once. Study-level findings and limits: Private and CD4 specificities were missed by VDJdb matching, which favored anti-spike CD8 responses.

V was clipped by 11 bases and J by 3 bases, with 22 bases between them. Germline V CDR1 and CDR2: ENHRY, SYGVKD. The CDR3 extends over 15 amino acids. The sample holds a few counts of this clonotype. Its target is not known. J is TRBJ2-5 and V is TRBV10-3; maybe TRBD2 (7 bases). The sequence came from an adult who was a healthcare worker with PCR-confirmed SARS-CoV-2 infection or an uninfected control (not recorded which). The sample in question was whole blood, obtained at baseline. CDR3 residues: CASEEGGGSEETQYF. The DNA of the CDR3 is TGTGCCTCCGAGGAGGGAGGGGGGTCGGAAGAGACCCAGTACTTC.